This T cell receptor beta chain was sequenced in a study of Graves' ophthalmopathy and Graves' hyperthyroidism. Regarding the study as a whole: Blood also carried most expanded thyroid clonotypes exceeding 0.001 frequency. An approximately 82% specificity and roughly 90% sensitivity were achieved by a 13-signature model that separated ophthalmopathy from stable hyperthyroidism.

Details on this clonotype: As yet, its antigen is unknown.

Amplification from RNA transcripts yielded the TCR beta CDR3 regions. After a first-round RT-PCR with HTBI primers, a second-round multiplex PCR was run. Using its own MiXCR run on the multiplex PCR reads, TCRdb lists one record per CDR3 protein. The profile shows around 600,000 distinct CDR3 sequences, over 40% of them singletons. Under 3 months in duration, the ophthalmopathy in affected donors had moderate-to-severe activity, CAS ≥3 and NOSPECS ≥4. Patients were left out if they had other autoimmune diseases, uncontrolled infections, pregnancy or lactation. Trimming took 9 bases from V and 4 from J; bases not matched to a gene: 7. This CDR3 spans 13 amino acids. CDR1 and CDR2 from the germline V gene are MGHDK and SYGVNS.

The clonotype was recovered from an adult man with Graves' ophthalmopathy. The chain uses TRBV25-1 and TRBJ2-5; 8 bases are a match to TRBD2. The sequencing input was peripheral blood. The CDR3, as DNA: TGTGCCAGTGTAGCGGGATCGTCAGAGACCCAGTACTTC. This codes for CASVAGSSETQYF.